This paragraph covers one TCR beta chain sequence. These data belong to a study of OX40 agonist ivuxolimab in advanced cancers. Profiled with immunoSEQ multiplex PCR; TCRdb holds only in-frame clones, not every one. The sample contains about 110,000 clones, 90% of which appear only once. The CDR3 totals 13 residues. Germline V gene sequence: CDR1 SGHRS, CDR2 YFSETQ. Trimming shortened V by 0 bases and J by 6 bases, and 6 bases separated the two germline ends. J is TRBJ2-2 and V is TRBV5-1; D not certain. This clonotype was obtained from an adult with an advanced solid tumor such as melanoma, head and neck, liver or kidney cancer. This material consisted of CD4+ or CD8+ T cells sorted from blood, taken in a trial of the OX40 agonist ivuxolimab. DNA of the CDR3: TGCGCCAGCAGCTTGGTGGGTCCCGGGGAGCTGTTTTTT. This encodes CASSLVGPGELFF.